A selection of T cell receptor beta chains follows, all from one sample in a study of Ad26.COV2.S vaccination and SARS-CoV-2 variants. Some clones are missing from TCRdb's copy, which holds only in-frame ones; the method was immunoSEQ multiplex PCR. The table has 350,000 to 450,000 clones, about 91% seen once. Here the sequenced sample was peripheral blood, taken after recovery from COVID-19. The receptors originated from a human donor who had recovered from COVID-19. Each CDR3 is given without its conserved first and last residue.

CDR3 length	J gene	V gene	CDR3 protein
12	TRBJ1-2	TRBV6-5	ASSRRLGVYGYT
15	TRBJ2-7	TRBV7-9	ASIPPRPGTGDYEQY
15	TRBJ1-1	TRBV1	TSSQDRRGNGNTEAF
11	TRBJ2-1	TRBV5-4	ASSGGVGTIYF
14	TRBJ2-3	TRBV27	ASSLDWSVGTDTQY
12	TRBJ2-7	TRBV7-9	ASSQTTGTYEQY
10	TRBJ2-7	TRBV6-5	ASSRGPLEQY
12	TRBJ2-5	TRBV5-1	ASSPTGAVATQY
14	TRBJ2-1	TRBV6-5	ASSYRSGGLTNEQF
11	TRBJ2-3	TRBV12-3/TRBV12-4	ASTDVSTDTQY
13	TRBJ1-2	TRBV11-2	ASSLGTGGNYGYT
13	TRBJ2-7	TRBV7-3	ASSLLDRGSYEQY
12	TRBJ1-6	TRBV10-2	ASSESPRGSPLH
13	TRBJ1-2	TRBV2	ASSEEVGRAHGYT
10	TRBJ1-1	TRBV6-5	ASSRRQGEAF